This T cell receptor beta chain was obtained from a study of STAT5B mutations in CD4+ large granular lymphocyte leukemia. Looking at the study overall: Among healthy controls, a particular HLA allele went with more CDR3 'QG' motifs. Overall study results and limits: TRBV06-family usage was enriched in top patient clones (8/27) versus controls (2/35).

This CDR3 spans 14 amino acids. V was shortened by 4 bases and J by 4 bases, with 13 bases between the two germline ends. CDR1 is ENHRY and CDR2 is SYGVKD in the germline V gene. With respect to this clone: What it binds is unknown.

In the original processing: A productive frequency of 2.59 x 10-5 was the lowest detectable. Assay used: immunoSEQ multiplex PCR; TCRdb lists only in-frame clones, some missing. That table gives V, J and clone size, and the DNA gave D and trimming. The sample has some 30,000 clones, approximately 67% seen once. The sample taken for sequencing was CD4+ T cells from blood buffy coats. V usage is TRBV10-3 and J usage is TRBJ1-2; maybe TRBD1 (6 bases). The clonotype was recovered from a human donor in good health. This chain's CDR3 is CAISGRRDIYGYTF. The CDR3 DNA follows: TGTGCCATCAGTGGAAGACGGGACATCTATGGCTACACCTTC.